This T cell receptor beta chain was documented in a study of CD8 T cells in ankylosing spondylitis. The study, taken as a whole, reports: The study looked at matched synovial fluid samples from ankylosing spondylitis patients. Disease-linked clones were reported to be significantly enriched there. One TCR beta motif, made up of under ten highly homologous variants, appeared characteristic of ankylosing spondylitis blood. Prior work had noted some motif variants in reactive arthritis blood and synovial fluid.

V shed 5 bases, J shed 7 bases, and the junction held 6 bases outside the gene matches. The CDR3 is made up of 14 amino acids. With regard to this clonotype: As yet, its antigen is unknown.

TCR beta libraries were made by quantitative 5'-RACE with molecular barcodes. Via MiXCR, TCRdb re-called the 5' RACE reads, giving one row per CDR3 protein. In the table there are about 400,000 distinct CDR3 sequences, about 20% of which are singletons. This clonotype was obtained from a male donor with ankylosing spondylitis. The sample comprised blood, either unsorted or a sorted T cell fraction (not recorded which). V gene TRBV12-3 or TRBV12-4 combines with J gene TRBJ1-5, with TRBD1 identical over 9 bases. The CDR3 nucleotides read TGTGCCAGCAGTCCACAGGGGGCATGGCAGCCCCAGCATTTT. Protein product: CASSPQGAWQPQHF.